The following is a TCR beta chain sequence with its context. The CDR3 extends over 14 amino acids. Germline CDR1 and CDR2: MNHEY and SVGAGI. V gave up 6 bases and J gave up 3 bases, with 12 bases separating them. The data were obtained in a study of preoperative IRX-2 immunotherapy in early breast cancer. As for treatment: preoperative locoregional IRX-2 cytokine immunotherapy. Preoperative locoregional IRX-2 cytokine immunotherapy was tested in the phase Ib source study. Assay used: immunoSEQ multiplex PCR; TCRdb lists only in-frame clones, some missing. Of roughly 14,000 clones listed, approximately 91% are singletons.

This TCR was recovered from a human donor with breast cancer. This chain joins TRBV6-5 and TRBJ2-4; possibly TRBD1 or TRBD2 for D (6 bases each). The material was obtained from a patient treated with IRX-2 immunotherapy. The CDR3 DNA follows: TGTGCCAGCAGCCGGGGGCCTGGCAAAAACATTCAGTACTTC. It specifies CASSRGPGKNIQYF.